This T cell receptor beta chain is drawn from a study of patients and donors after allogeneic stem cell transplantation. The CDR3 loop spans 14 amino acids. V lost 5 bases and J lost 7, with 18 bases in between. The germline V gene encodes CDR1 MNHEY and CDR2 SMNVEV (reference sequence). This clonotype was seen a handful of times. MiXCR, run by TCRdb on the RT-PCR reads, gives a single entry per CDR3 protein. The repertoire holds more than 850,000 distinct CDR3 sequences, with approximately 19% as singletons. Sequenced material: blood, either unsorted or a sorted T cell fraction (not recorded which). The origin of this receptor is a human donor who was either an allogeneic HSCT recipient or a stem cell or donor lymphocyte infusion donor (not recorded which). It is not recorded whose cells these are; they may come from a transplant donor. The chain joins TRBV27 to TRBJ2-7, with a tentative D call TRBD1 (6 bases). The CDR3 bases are TGTGCCAGCAGTCAACACCCGGACAGCCGGGAGCAGTACTTC. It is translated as CASSQHPDSREQYF.